A single sample gave rise to the 10 T cell receptor beta chains below, sequenced in a study of shared clonotypes between healthy human individuals. This table comes from immunoSEQ multiplex PCR, and its TCRdb copy is limited to in-frame clones, with some not included. The table has roughly 2 million clones, 90% to 95% seen once; the top ten hold 0.1% to 0.15%. Sequencing was carried out using naive CD4+ T cells sorted from blood. Stated subset: CD45RA+ positively selected. These TCRs come from a man aged 18 to 29 in good health.

This chain joins TRBV19 and TRBJ2-7; D may be TRBD1 (5 bases). Germline CDR1 and CDR2: LNHDA and SQIVND (reference sequence). The CDR3 is made up of 14 amino acids. Trimming pared 3 bases from V and 7 bases from J, leaving 16 bases between. CDR3 amino acids: CASSMLFRGWEQYF. The CDR3 DNA reads as TGTGCCAGTAGTATGCTGTTTAGGGGATGGGAGCAGTACTTC.

The chain is built from TRBV6-4 and TRBJ2-5; TRBD2 agrees at 7 bases. This CDR3 contains 16 residues. Trimming took 0 bases from V and 4 from J; bases not matched to a gene: 8. Germline CDR1 reads MRHNA; CDR2 reads SNTAGT. The chain's CDR3 is CASSDSPLARGETQYF. The CDR3 region has the DNA TGTGCCAGCAGTGACTCCCCACTAGCGCGAGGAGAGACCCAGTACTTC.

The gene calls are TRBV20-1 and TRBJ2-7, with 7 positions matching TRBD1. CDR1 DFQATT and CDR2 SNEGSKA come from the germline V gene (reference sequence). This CDR3 spans 11 amino acids. The CDR3 DNA reads TGCAGCAGCAGGGGGATATACGAGCAGTACTTC. Protein product: CSSRGIYEQYF.

This chain joins TRBV7-2 and TRBJ2-1, with 9 positions matching TRBD2. J was trimmed by 9 bases and V by 5 bases; bases with no gene match: 17. Germline CDR1 and CDR2: SGHTA and FQGNSA. This CDR3 is built from 17 residues. The CDR3 region has the DNA TGTGCCAGCAGCCTCCACCCGACTAGCGGACCCCGTAGTGAGCAGTTCTTC. Protein sequence: CASSLHPTSGPRSEQFF.

This clone was detected once. At one of its ends the junction is not consistent with the germline gene, which may arise from a read error. J is TRBJ2-5 and V is TRBV7-3; the D is unclear. This CDR3 is built from 17 residues. Germline lookup yields CDR1 SGHTA and CDR2 FQGTGA. CDR3 sequence reads: CASSPTLLRPQRETQYF. The CDR3 coding sequence is TGCGCCAGCAGCCCGACGTTGCTGCGGCCCCAGAGGGAGACCCAGTACTTC.

The J gene is TRBJ1-2, the V gene TRBV5-1; D is perhaps TRBD1 (5 bases). The length of the CDR3 is 12 residues. Germline V lookup: CDR1 SGHRS, CDR2 YFSETQ. The V gene lost 2 bases and the J gene lost 7 bases, with 9 bases spanning the gap. The CDR3 coding sequence is TGCGCCAGCAGCTTCAGGGACTCTGGCTACACCTTC. Its protein product is CASSFRDSGYTF.

This sequence joins TRBV20-1 and TRBJ2-5, with D uncertain. Trimming took off 3 bases at V and 4 bases at J, with 6 bases between the two ends. The CDR3 spans 11 residues. Germline V gene lookup returns CDR1 DFQATT and CDR2 SNEGSKA (reference sequence). CDR3 bases: TGCAGTGCTAGGTCCAGAGAGACCCAGTACTTC. It codes for CSARSRETQYF.

The chain couples TRBV30 to TRBJ2-5; 15 bases map to TRBD2. The CDR3 length is 16 residues. Losses at the gene ends were 2 bases for V and 5 bases for J; bases not matched to a gene: 6. The germline gives CDR1 GTSNPN, CDR2 SVGIG (reference sequence). In DNA, the CDR3 is TGTGCCTGGAGTCGGACTAGCGGGAGGGCCGGTGAGACCCAGTACTTC. As protein: CAWSRTSGRAGETQYF.

Note on this clone: At one end the junction does not follow the germline gene, possibly because of a read error. This sequence joins TRBV10-3 and TRBJ1-2; TRBD1 matches 7 bases. The CDR3 is 15 amino acids. CDR1 and CDR2 from the germline V gene are ENHRY and SYGVKD. CDR3 amino acids: CASSYSQGGGYGYTF. The CDR3 nucleotides are TGTGCCAGCAGTTACTCGCAGGGGGGAGGCTATGGCTACACCTTC.

A few counts support this clone. The chain couples TRBV11-2 to TRBJ2-7; D is possibly TRBD1 (5 bases). Trimming took 3 bases from V and 5 from J, leaving 14 bases between them. This CDR3 contains 14 residues. CDR1 and CDR2 (germline): SGHAT, FQNNGV. CDR3 sequence reads: CASSFFFDRNEQYF. CDR3 nucleotide sequence: TGTGCCAGCAGCTTCTTTTTTGACAGAAACGAGCAGTACTTC.